The 7 T cell receptor beta chains below were found in one sample sequenced in a study of long-term antiretroviral therapy in people with HIV. Investigators performed immunoSEQ version v3.0 at survey level. The repertoire was sequenced with immunoSEQ multiplex PCR; TCRdb's copy has only in-frame clones and lacks some. The data contain about 28,000 clones, more than 85% of them singletons. The sample consisted of unsorted PBMCs, taken 2 years after starting antiretroviral therapy. These TCRs come from a man in his fifties or sixties with HIV.

This clone was seen a single time. This chain connects TRBV11-3 to TRBJ2-7, with 8 bases identical to TRBD1. This CDR3 contains 15 residues. The ends lost 5 bases at V and 0 bases at J; junction bases unmatched: 6. Germline CDR1 is SGHNT and CDR2 is YENEEA. DNA for the CDR3: TGTGCCAGCAGCCAACAGGGGGGCCTCTCCTACGAGCAGTACTTC. Translated: CASSQQGGLSYEQYF.

The chain combines TRBV7-9 with TRBJ2-1; perhaps TRBD1 as D (6 bases). CDR3 size: 14 residues. V was clipped by 5 bases and J by 10 bases, with 18 bases between them. Germline V gene sequence: CDR1 SEHNR, CDR2 FQNEAQ (reference sequence). The CDR3 DNA reads TGTGCCAGCAGCCGTTATACAGGGTACGACGAGCAGTTCTTC. Residues: CASSRYTGYDEQFF.

The chain couples TRBV10-3 to TRBJ1-1, with no clear D. The CDR3 sequence is 13 residues long. V was clipped by 8 bases and J by 1 base, with 11 bases between them. Looked up from germline, CDR1 is ENHRY and CDR2 is SYGVKD. CDR3 residues: CAIRRLANTEAFF. The DNA of the CDR3 is TGTGCCATCCGTCGGCTTGCGAACACTGAAGCTTTCTTT.

CDR3 DNA sequence: TGTGCCAGCAGTTTAAGTCAGGGGTACGAGCAGTACTTC. This encodes CASSLSQGYEQYF. The chain joins TRBV27 to TRBJ2-7; TRBD1 is a possible D gene (6 bases). The CDR3 loop spans 13 amino acids. Per the germline V gene, CDR1 is MNHEY and CDR2 is SMNVEV (reference sequence). The V end was cut by 2 bases, the J end by 4 bases, with 9 bases between.

The V call is TRBV27, the J call TRBJ2-7; 11 bases line up with TRBD2. The CDR3 loop spans 17 amino acids. V lost 4 bases to trimming and J lost 6 bases; unmatched junction nucleotides: 14. CDR1 MNHEY and CDR2 SMNVEV come from the germline V gene (reference sequence). CDR3 sequence: CASSSRDLAGGGSEQYF. CDR3 nucleotide sequence: TGTGCCAGCAGTTCCCGGGACCTAGCGGGAGGCGGGAGCGAGCAGTACTTC.

The count of this clone is one. The V call is TRBV28, the J call TRBJ1-1; no reliable D call. The CDR3 consists of 14 residues. V gave up 5 bases and J gave up 4 bases, with 14 bases separating them. CDR1 is MDHEN and CDR2 is SYDVKM in the germline V gene. The CDR3 spells CASSTPDGRTEAFF. The CDR3 nucleotides are TGTGCCAGCAGTACACCGGACGGGCGCACTGAAGCTTTCTTT.

The rearrangement uses TRBV7-3 and TRBJ1-1, with 9 bases lining up with TRBD1. Germline CDR1 reads SGHTA; CDR2 reads FQGTGA. V trimming: 4 bases; J trimming: 1 base; junction bases outside the gene matches: 4. This CDR3 contains 15 residues. The CDR3 is CASSSLGQGNTEAFF. In DNA form, the CDR3 reads TGTGCCAGCAGCTCCCTGGGACAGGGGAACACTGAAGCTTTCTTT. Full variable domain (rest looked up from reference TRBV7-3 and TRBJ1-1): GAGVSQTPSNKVTEKGKYVELRCDPISGHTALYWYRQSLGQGPEFLIYFQGTGAADDSGLPNDRFFAVRPEGSVSTLKIQRTERGDSAVYLCASSSLGQGNTEAFFGQGTRLTVV.